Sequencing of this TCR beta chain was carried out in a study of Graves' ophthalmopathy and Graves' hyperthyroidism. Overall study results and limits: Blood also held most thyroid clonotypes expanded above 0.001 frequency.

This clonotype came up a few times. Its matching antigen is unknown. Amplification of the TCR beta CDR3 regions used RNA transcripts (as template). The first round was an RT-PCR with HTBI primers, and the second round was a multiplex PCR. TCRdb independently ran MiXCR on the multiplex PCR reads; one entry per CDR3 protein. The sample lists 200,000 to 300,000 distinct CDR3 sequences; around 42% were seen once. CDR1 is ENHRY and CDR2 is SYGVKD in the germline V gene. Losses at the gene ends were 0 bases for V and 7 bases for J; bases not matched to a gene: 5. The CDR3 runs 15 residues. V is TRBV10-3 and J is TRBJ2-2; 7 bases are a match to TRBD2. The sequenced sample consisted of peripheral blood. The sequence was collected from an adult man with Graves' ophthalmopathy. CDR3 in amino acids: CAISESPGRDGELFF. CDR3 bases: TGTGCCATCAGTGAGTCGCCAGGGAGGGACGGGGAGCTGTTTTTT.